Below are 17 T cell receptor beta chains sequenced from a single sample in a study of cytomegalovirus exposure and HLA in healthy donors (TCRdb year 2017). Library method: the immunoSEQ multiplex PCR assay. For the multiplex PCR, a mixture combining 60 forward primers for TCR Vbeta segments and 13 reverse primers for TCR Jbeta segments was used. Drawn from immuneACCESS, this table holds only the in-frame rearrangements with V and J called that TCRdb kept. Clones are partly lost; checked studies trace under half to an unresolved V gene and leave the rest unexplained. The sample data list about 280,000 clones, and roughly 90% of these were observed just once. Approximately 2.4% of the sample is taken by the ten largest. Sequencing was carried out using PBMCs. All receptors come from a young woman in good health and CMV-seronegative.

This clone has a handful of counts. In the same sample, other DNA sequences code for this CDR3. The chain combines TRBV4-1 with TRBJ2-7; D remains ambiguous. Per germline, CDR1 MGHRA and CDR2 YSYEKL. V was clipped by 0 bases and J by 5 bases, with 5 bases between them. The CDR3 extends over 12 amino acids. The CDR3 DNA reads as TGCGCCAGCAGCCAAGACGGAGACGAGCAGTACTTC. This translates into CASSQDGDEQYF.

The V and J genes are TRBV11-3 and TRBJ2-1; the D gene is possibly TRBD2 (6 bases). CDR1 and CDR2 from the germline V gene are SGHNT and YENEEA. This CDR3 spans 13 amino acids. The ends were cut back, 2 bases at V and 5 bases at J, with 7 bases in the middle. CDR3 sequence (DNA): TGTGCCAGCAGCTTACGGGGGAACAATGAGCAGTTCTTC. Protein: CASSLRGNNEQFF. Using reference TRBV11-3 and TRBJ2-1 for the parts outside the CDR3, the full variable domain is EAGVVQSPRYKIIEKKQPVAFWCNPISGHNTLYWYLQNLGQGPELLIRYENEEAVDDSQLPKDRFSAERLKGVDSTLKIQPAELGDSAVYLCASSLRGNNEQFFGPGTRLTVL.

The V gene is TRBV7-9, the J gene TRBJ2-3, with D possibly TRBD2 on 5 matching bases. Trimming cost V 5 bases and J 9 bases, with 12 bases left between them. Germline V CDR1 and CDR2: SEHNR, FQNEAQ (reference sequence). This CDR3 comprises 12 residues. CDR3 sequence reads: CASSPSTGTQYF. CDR3 in DNA: TGTGCCAGCAGCCCCTCAACGGGAACGCAGTATTTT.

The chain links TRBV6-1 to TRBJ1-1; D unclear. This CDR3 is 14 amino acids long. V was shortened by 4 bases and J by 3 bases, with 12 bases between the two germline ends. Germline loops: CDR1 MNHNS, CDR2 SASEGT. The CDR3 sequence: CASSVRIYDTEAFF. In DNA form, the CDR3 reads TGTGCCAGCAGTGTCAGGATTTATGACACTGAAGCTTTCTTT.

V usage is TRBV19 and J usage is TRBJ1-1; TRBD1 agrees at 8 bases. This CDR3 spans 15 amino acids. V dropped 1 base and J dropped 5; count of bases not matched to a gene: 6. Germline CDR1 LNHDA, CDR2 SQIVND (reference sequence). The CDR3 DNA follows: TGTGCCAGTAGTATAGGTGGACAGGGCGGAACTGAAGCTTTCTTT. The encoded protein is CASSIGGQGGTEAFF.

V and J are TRBV7-9 and TRBJ1-2; D gene ambiguous. The V gene's germline CDR1 is SEHNR and CDR2 FQNEAQ (reference sequence). Trimming shortened V by 10 bases and J by 5 bases, and 20 bases separated the two germline ends. This CDR3 spans 14 amino acids. In nucleotides, the CDR3 is TGTGCCACTTTCGTCGGAGCCTACTATTATGGCTACACCTTC. It yields the protein CATFVGAYYYGYTF.

The J gene is TRBJ1-1, the V gene TRBV6-6; a possible D gene is TRBD1 (6 bases). Germline lookup yields CDR1 MNHNY and CDR2 SVGAGI (reference sequence). Trimming pared 6 bases from V and 1 base from J, leaving 12 bases between. The length of the CDR3 is 14 residues. CDR3 amino acids: CASSPGQRNTEAFF. CDR3 DNA: TGTGCCAGCAGCCCCGGACAGAGGAACACTGAAGCTTTCTTT.

The rearrangement links TRBV19 to TRBJ1-1; 8 bases line up with TRBD1. V lost 6 bases to trimming and J lost 10 bases; unmatched junction nucleotides: 7. The CDR3 is made up of 12 amino acids. Germline assignment: CDR1 LNHDA and CDR2 SQIVND (reference sequence). This chain's CDR3 is CASSRQGFGAFF. In nucleotides, the CDR3 is TGTGCCAGTAGCCGACAGGGGTTCGGAGCTTTCTTT. The full variable domain, its missing parts supplied by reference TRBV19 and TRBJ1-1, is DGGITQSPKYLFRKEGQNVTLSCEQNLNHDAMYWYRQDPGQGLRLIYYSQIVNDFQKGDIAEGYSVSREKKESFPLTVTSAQKNPTAFYLCASSRQGFGAFFGQGTRLTVV.

The chain recombines TRBV18 with TRBJ2-7; TRBD2 agrees at 13 bases. CDR1 is KGHSH, CDR2 LQKENI, per germline. V was pared by 6 bases and J by 4 bases, with 3 bases of the junction left unmatched. The CDR3 runs 14 residues. CDR3 amino acids: CASSSGLAGYEQYF. CDR3 in DNA: TGTGCCAGCTCCTCGGGACTAGCGGGGTACGAGCAGTACTTC.

Concerning this clone: The junction and the germline gene differ at one end; a read error may be behind it. The chain employs TRBV7-9 and TRBJ2-4; the match to TRBD1 covers 7 bases. The germline V gene encodes CDR1 SEHNR and CDR2 FQNEAQ (reference sequence). This CDR3 contains 15 residues. As DNA, the CDR3 is TGTTCCAGCAGCTTAGGCTTGGGACAGATAAACATTCAGTACTTC. Translation: CSSSLGLGQINIQYF.

The rearrangement uses TRBV5-1 and TRBJ2-1; D possibly corresponds to TRBD2 (6 bases). The CDR3 contains 14 residues. Trimming removed 2 bases at V and 8 bases at J, with 14 bases between. CDR1 and CDR2 from the germline V gene are SGHRS and YFSETQ. The CDR3 region is CASSFRSGDHEQFF. CDR3 in DNA: TGCGCCAGCAGCTTTCGGTCGGGGGACCATGAGCAGTTCTTC.

This sequence joins TRBV6-5 and TRBJ1-5; D gene uncertain. V lost 5 bases and J lost 11, with 16 bases in between. The germline CDR1 and CDR2 sequences are MNHEY and SVGAGI. The CDR3 is made up of 13 amino acids. The CDR3 DNA reads TGTGCCAGCAGTCGATCCCCCGATTCGGCCCAGCATTTT. Amino acids: CASSRSPDSAQHF.

This chain connects TRBV29-1 to TRBJ1-2, with a possible D match to TRBD1 (5 bases). The V gene lost 4 bases and the J gene lost 8 bases, with 17 bases spanning the gap. The length of the CDR3 is 13 residues. Germline assignment: CDR1 SQVTM and CDR2 ANQGSEA. The DNA for the CDR3 is TGCAGCGTTGGTAAGATGACAGCGGGAGGCTACACCTTC. Residues: CSVGKMTAGGYTF.

The chain couples TRBV19 to TRBJ2-7, with unresolved D. Trimming stripped 7 bases from V and 2 bases from J, with 18 bases between. Germline CDR1 reads LNHDA; CDR2 reads SQIVND (reference sequence). The CDR3 length is 15 residues. The CDR3 DNA is TGTGCCAGTAATCCGGCGCCAGGTGCAGCCTACGAGCAGTACTTC. Protein product: CASNPAPGAAYEQYF.

The genes are TRBV5-1 and TRBJ2-3, with 9 bases fitting TRBD2. The V segment lost 3 bases and the J segment 3 bases; nucleotides outside the gene matches: 5. The germline V gene encodes CDR1 SGHRS and CDR2 YFSETQ. This CDR3 has 15 amino acids. The CDR3 region has the DNA TGCGCCAGCAGCTGGGAAAGCGGGGGGACAGATACGCAGTATTTT. Amino acid sequence: CASSWESGGTDTQYF.

The chain uses TRBV6-1 and TRBJ1-3; D is uncertain. The V and J ends lost 4 bases and 0 bases respectively, with 16 bases between them. CDR1 is MNHNS and CDR2 is SASEGT in the germline V gene. The CDR3 runs 17 residues. Here the CDR3 DNA reads TGTGCCAGCAGTGCATCCGGGTCCCTGAGCTCTGGAAACACCATATATTTT. As protein: CASSASGSLSSGNTIYF.

On this clone: Other DNA sequences in the sample encode the same CDR3. This rearrangement joins TRBV18 to TRBJ2-3; 11 bases are shared with TRBD2. V lost 3 bases and J lost 2; bases outside the gene matches: 4. The CDR3 spans 16 residues. Germline values: CDR1 KGHSH, CDR2 LQKENI. In nucleotides, the CDR3 is TGTGCCAGCTCACCCCCACTAGCGGGGGTCACAGATACGCAGTATTTT. Protein: CASSPPLAGVTDTQYF. Full variable domain (outside the CDR3, taken from reference TRBV18 and TRBJ2-3): NAGVMQNPRHLVRRRGQEARLRCSPMKGHSHVYWYRQLPEEGLKFMVYLQKENIIDESGMPKERFSAEFPKEGPSILRIQQVVRGDSAAYFCASSPPLAGVTDTQYFGPGTRLTVL.